Shown below are 32 T cell receptor beta chains from a single sample sequenced in a study of blood T cell repertoires in COVID-19. Sequencing used immunoSEQ multiplex PCR; TCRdb keeps in-frame clones, though not all of them. Here the sample spans about 250,000 clones, around nine tenths being singletons. Material for sequencing was PBMCs or T cells enriched from blood (not recorded which). These receptors originate from a woman aged 18-29 years who had recovered from COVID-19.

The chain couples TRBV6-2 or TRBV6-3 to TRBJ1-5; 10 nucleotides agree with TRBD1. From germline, CDR1 is MNHEY and CDR2 SVGEGT. This CDR3 has 15 residues. After removal of 6 bases from V and 4 bases from J, the junction contained 6 bases not matched to a gene. CDR3 protein: CASSPGTGENQPQHF. The CDR3 DNA is TGTGCCAGCAGCCCCGGGACAGGGGAAAATCAGCCCCAGCATTTT.

The chain is built from TRBV12-5 and TRBJ1-2; 9 nucleotides match TRBD1. Per germline, CDR1 LGHNT and CDR2 FRNRAP. This CDR3 comprises 14 residues. Trimming took 7 bases from V and 6 from J; bases not matched to a gene: 9. The CDR3 DNA follows: TGTGCTAGTGTGGGACAGGGATATCAGGATGGCTACACCTTC. This encodes CASVGQGYQDGYTF. The full variable domain, with the rest looked up from reference TRBV12-5 and TRBJ1-2, is DARVTQTPRHKVTEMGQEVTMRCQPILGHNTVFWYRQTMMQGLELLAYFRNRAPLDDSGMPKDRFSAEMPDATLATLKIQPSEPRDSAVYFCASVGQGYQDGYTFGSGTRLTVV.

This CDR3 reads CASSRQGSNQPQHF. The CDR3 nucleotides are TGTGCCAGCAGTCGACAGGGCAGCAATCAGCCCCAGCATTTT. This sequence joins TRBV28 and TRBJ1-5; 7 nucleotides match TRBD1. The CDR3 covers 14 residues. Germline CDR1 and CDR2: MDHEN and SYDVKM. V was clipped by 5 bases and J by 1 base; unmatched bases: 2.

This chain uses TRBV5-1 with TRBJ2-3; D is ambiguous. The CDR3 is made up of 15 amino acids. V lost 0 bases and J lost 3, with 11 bases in between. Per the germline V gene, CDR1 is SGHRS and CDR2 is YFSETQ. The CDR3 bases are TGCGCCAGCAGCTTGGAGCCGGGTGGTACAGATACGCAGTATTTT. Its protein product is CASSLEPGGTDTQYF.

This chain joins TRBV4-1 and TRBJ2-5, with a possible D match to TRBD2 (5 bases). This CDR3 region has 18 residues. Trimming took 1 base from V and 4 from J, leaving 22 bases between them. Germline V gene lookup returns CDR1 MGHRA and CDR2 YSYEKL. CDR3 sequence reads: CASSQASLLGLVIETQYF. The CDR3 bases are TGCGCCAGCAGCCAAGCATCCCTACTAGGACTCGTAATAGAGACCCAGTACTTC.

This sequence joins TRBV28 and TRBJ2-7; 8 positions agree with TRBD2. After removal of 6 bases from V and 3 bases from J, the junction contained 7 bases not matched to a gene. CDR3 length equals 14 residues. Germline V gene sequence: CDR1 MDHEN, CDR2 SYDVKM. The CDR3 DNA is TGTGCCAGCAGCGGAACTAGCGGACACTACGAGCAGTACTTC. It is translated as CASSGTSGHYEQYF.

The V gene is TRBV7-9, the J gene TRBJ2-3; the match to TRBD1 covers 7 bases. Looked up from germline, CDR1 is SEHNR and CDR2 is FQNEAQ (reference sequence). V was clipped by 9 bases and J by 4 bases; unmatched bases: 1. CDR3 length: 11 residues. The CDR3 DNA is TGTGCCAGTCAGGGGGCAGATACGCAGTATTTT. Amino acid sequence: CASQGADTQYF.

The gene calls are TRBV7-9 and TRBJ2-3, with D hard to call. The germline V gene has CDR1 SEHNR and CDR2 FQNEAQ (reference sequence). The CDR3 totals 15 residues. The V end was cut by 2 bases, the J end by 3 bases, with 12 bases between. The CDR3 bases are TGTGCCAGCAGCTTATTGTCGAGCTTTACAGATACGCAGTATTTT. It encodes CASSLLSSFTDTQYF.

The rearrangement joins TRBV7-9 to TRBJ2-5, with 7 bases matching TRBD2. This CDR3 region has 18 residues. Germline V gene data show CDR1 as SEHNR and CDR2 as FQNEAQ (reference sequence). V trimming: 2 bases; J trimming: 0 bases; junction bases outside the gene matches: 12. The CDR3 bases are TGTGCCAGCAGCTTAACCTCCAAAGCGGGATCTTACCAAGAGACCCAGTACTTC. Translating gives CASSLTSKAGSYQETQYF.

This rearrangement joins TRBV5-6 to TRBJ1-6; 8 nucleotides match TRBD1. V shed 6 bases, J shed 9 bases, and the junction held 11 bases outside the gene matches. Germline CDR1 SGHDT, CDR2 YYEEEE. The CDR3 contains 15 residues. The CDR3 spells CASNPRTGFGSPLHF. Here the CDR3 DNA reads TGTGCCAGCAACCCCCGGACAGGGTTCGGTTCACCCCTCCACTTT.

This chain's CDR3 is CSASSPGDWSSYEQYF. CDR3 coding DNA: TGCAGTGCTAGTTCCCCGGGGGACTGGAGCTCCTACGAGCAGTACTTC. The chain combines TRBV20-1 with TRBJ2-7, with a tentative D call TRBD2 (6 bases). The V end was cut by 3 bases, the J end by 0 bases, with 18 bases between. The CDR3 is 16 residues long. Germline V gene sequence: CDR1 DFQATT, CDR2 SNEGSKA (reference sequence).

The rearrangement joins TRBV29-1 to TRBJ2-1, with no clear D. From germline, CDR1 is SQVTM and CDR2 ANQGSEA. This CDR3 has 14 amino acids. Trimming took 3 bases from V and 4 from J, leaving 13 bases between them. This CDR3 reads CSVEANLPYNEQFF. CDR3 sequence (DNA): TGCAGCGTTGAGGCAAACCTGCCATACAATGAGCAGTTCTTC.

The chain has TRBV10-2 and TRBJ1-1, with D possibly matching TRBD1 (6 bases). V was shortened by 6 bases and J by 4 bases, with 9 bases between the two germline ends. The CDR3 runs 12 residues. Germline CDR1 and CDR2: WSHSY and SAAADI. CDR3 bases: TGCGCCAGCAGCTCAGGGGTCACTGAAGCTTTCTTT. It is translated as CASSSGVTEAFF.

The gene calls are TRBV6-4 and TRBJ2-1; 8 positions match TRBD2. CDR1 is MRHNA, CDR2 SNTAGT, per germline. This CDR3 has 16 residues. V gave up 0 bases and J gave up 8 bases; unmatched junction bases: 9. The CDR3 sequence is CASSDSPTGGLDEQFF. CDR3 nucleotides: TGTGCCAGCAGTGACTCGCCGACGGGGGGGCTCGATGAGCAGTTCTTC.

The gene calls are TRBV15 and TRBJ1-5; D gene uncertain. CDR1 and CDR2 (germline): LNHNV, YYDKDF (reference sequence). The CDR3 is 15 amino acids. With 0 bases removed from V and 3 bases from J, the gap between germline ends came to 9 bases. The CDR3 region is CATSRDTQINQPQHF. CDR3 sequence (DNA): TGTGCCACCAGCAGAGATACACAGATCAATCAGCCCCAGCATTTT.

The rearrangement joins TRBV29-1 to TRBJ1-2, with unresolved D. Per germline, CDR1 SQVTM and CDR2 ANQGSEA. Deletions cut 6 bases from V and 2 bases from J, with 13 bases between. CDR3 length: 13 amino acids. Here the CDR3 reads CSVRDMTNYGYTF. Written as DNA, the CDR3 is TGCAGCGTAAGAGACATGACCAACTATGGCTACACCTTC.

The chain recombines TRBV13 with TRBJ2-6; perhaps TRBD1 as D (6 bases). The CDR3 length is 18 residues. Germline CDR1 and CDR2: PRHDT and FYEKMQ (reference sequence). The ends were cut back, 7 bases at V and 0 bases at J, with 19 bases in the middle. The CDR3 region is CASTLLQGGYSGANVLTF. In DNA form, the CDR3 reads TGTGCCAGCACACTACTACAGGGCGGATACTCTGGGGCCAACGTCCTGACTTTC.

The genes are TRBV18 and TRBJ1-2; 8 bases line up with TRBD1. The germline V gene has CDR1 KGHSH and CDR2 LQKENI. This CDR3 comprises 14 residues. Trimming cost V 6 bases and J 4 bases; bases outside gene matches: 7. This CDR3 is CASSQGQDPYGYTF. CDR3 nucleotides: TGTGCCAGCTCGCAGGGACAGGATCCCTATGGCTACACCTTC.

V usage is TRBV3-1 (or the pseudogene TRBV3-2) and J usage is TRBJ1-6; D gene ambiguous. Germline V gene sequence: CDR1 LGHDT, CDR2 YNNKEL (reference sequence). The CDR3 is 15 amino acids. V was cut by 0 bases and J by 4 bases, with 7 bases left in between. Here the CDR3 reads CASSQDERYNSPLHF. The CDR3 nucleotides read TGTGCCAGCAGCCAAGATGAGAGATATAATTCACCCCTCCACTTT.

As DNA, the CDR3 is TGTGCCAGCAGCCGTTCCGTCTACGAGCAGTACTTC. Encoded protein: CASSRSVYEQYF. The rearrangement links TRBV5-4 to TRBJ2-7; unclear D gene. Trimming shortened V by 4 bases and J by 3 bases, and 8 bases separated the two germline ends. The CDR3 spans 12 residues. Germline CDR1 is SGHNT and CDR2 is YYREEE (reference sequence).

The chain joins TRBV11-2 to TRBJ2-1; 8 bases line up with TRBD2. Trimming removed 5 bases from V and 0 bases from J; junction bases left unmatched: 6. CDR1 is SGHAT, CDR2 FQNNGV, per germline. This CDR3 region has 16 residues. CDR3 in amino acids: CASSQAGLASYNEQFF. In nucleotides, the CDR3 is TGTGCCAGCAGCCAGGCCGGACTAGCCTCCTACAATGAGCAGTTCTTC.

The chain carries TRBV10-3 and TRBJ2-2, with D tentatively TRBD1 (5 bases). The germline gives CDR1 ENHRY, CDR2 SYGVKD. The CDR3 has 13 amino acids. V lost 7 bases and J lost 1, with 7 bases in between. The DNA for the CDR3 is TGTGCCATCACCGGACAGAACACCGGGGAGCTGTTTTTT. Its translation is CAITGQNTGELFF.

This sequence joins TRBV19 and TRBJ1-5; 7 nucleotides agree with TRBD1. The CDR3 runs to 11 residues. Germline assignment: CDR1 LNHDA and CDR2 SQIVND (reference sequence). The J segment lost 11 bases and the V segment lost 8 bases, leaving 6 bases of the junction unmatched. CDR3 in amino acids: CASWSRGAQHF. CDR3 DNA sequence: TGTGCCAGTTGGAGCAGGGGGGCCCAGCATTTT.

V and J are TRBV4-1 and TRBJ1-4; 8 nucleotides agree with TRBD1. V lost 1 base, J lost 7 bases, and 11 bases stayed unmatched. This CDR3 has 17 residues. Germline CDR1 and CDR2: MGHRA and YSYEKL. CDR3 sequence: CASSQGGRTGTSEKLFF. The CDR3 nucleotides read TGCGCCAGCAGCCAAGGAGGTCGGACAGGGACCTCTGAAAAACTGTTTTTT.

The genes are TRBV28 and TRBJ2-3, with D uncertain. The CDR3 is made up of 13 amino acids. The V end was cut by 3 bases, the J end by 0 bases, with 4 bases between. Germline CDR1 MDHEN, CDR2 SYDVKM. For the CDR3, the DNA is TGTGCCAGCAGTTTGAGAAGCACAGATACGCAGTATTTT. As protein: CASSLRSTDTQYF.

On this clone: The sample contains more than one DNA sequence encoding this CDR3. V and J are TRBV28 and TRBJ1-6, with TRBD1 matching 9 bases. The J segment lost 6 bases and the V segment lost 6 bases, leaving 3 bases of the junction unmatched. The CDR3 covers 14 residues. The germline V gene encodes CDR1 MDHEN and CDR2 SYDVKM. CDR3 residues: CASSPGQGNSPLHF. DNA for the CDR3: TGTGCCAGCAGCCCGGGACAGGGTAATTCACCCCTCCACTTT. Full variable domain (remainder filled in from reference TRBV28 and TRBJ1-6): DVKVTQSSRYLVKRTGEKVFLECVQDMDHENMFWYRQDPGLGLRLIYFSYDVKMKEKGDIPEGYSVSREKKERFSLILESASTNQTSMYLCASSPGQGNSPLHFGNGTRLTVT.

The rearrangement links TRBV11-2 to TRBJ1-6; 10 bases line up with TRBD1. After removal of 5 bases from V and 9 bases from J, the junction contained 7 bases not matched to a gene. CDR3 length equals 15 residues. Germline V gene data show CDR1 as SGHAT and CDR2 as FQNNGV. The CDR3 DNA reads as TGTGCCAGCAGCCCATACGGACAGGGGGGTTCACCCCTCCACTTT. Its translation is CASSPYGQGGSPLHF. The variable domain in full, with the rest retrieved from reference TRBV11-2 and TRBJ1-6, is EAGVAQSPRYKIIEKRQSVAFWCNPISGHATLYWYQQILGQGPKLLIQFQNNGVVDDSQLPKDRFSAERLKGVDSTLKIQPAKLEDSAVYLCASSPYGQGGSPLHFGNGTRLTVT.

The J gene is TRBJ2-2, the V gene TRBV5-4; 7 bases agree with TRBD1. Germline CDR1 reads SGHNT; CDR2 reads YYREEE (reference sequence). The CDR3 runs 14 residues. Trimming at V came to 5 bases and at J to 2 bases, leaving 3 bases not matched to a gene. CDR3 loop: CASSNRGNTGELFF. The CDR3 region has the DNA TGTGCCAGCAGTAACAGGGGCAACACCGGGGAGCTGTTTTTT.

The chain joins TRBV11-2 to TRBJ2-7; 8 bases are a match to TRBD1. V dropped 0 bases and J dropped 2; count of bases not matched to a gene: 3. The CDR3 has 15 amino acids. Germline-derived CDR1 and CDR2 are SGHAT and FQNNGV. The CDR3 is CASSLDQGQAYEQYF. CDR3 coding DNA: TGTGCCAGCAGCTTAGATCAGGGACAGGCCTACGAGCAGTACTTC.

The chain employs TRBV7-6 and TRBJ1-3; 7 bases map to TRBD1. Per germline, CDR1 SGHVS and CDR2 FNYEAQ. The CDR3 runs 18 residues. After removal of 5 bases from V and 0 bases from J, the junction contained 13 bases not matched to a gene. CDR3 DNA sequence: TGTGCCAGCAGCCCGGGCTGGAGGGGGCCCATCTCTGGAAACACCATATATTTT. Protein sequence: CASSPGWRGPISGNTIYF. The variable domain in full, completed from reference TRBV7-6 and TRBJ1-3, reads GAGVSQSPRYKVTKRGQDVALRCDPISGHVSLYWYRQALGQGPEFLTYFNYEAQQDKSGLPNDRFSAERPEGSISTLTIQRTEQRDSAMYRCASSPGWRGPISGNTIYFGEGSWLTVV.

The chain couples TRBV7-2 to TRBJ1-2; the D gene is possibly TRBD1 (6 bases). The germline gives CDR1 SGHTA, CDR2 FQGNSA. The length of the CDR3 is 15 residues. Deletions cut 1 base from V and 2 bases from J, with 11 bases between. CDR3 in amino acids: CASSLGPQGNYGYTF. CDR3 DNA sequence: TGTGCCAGCAGCTTAGGGCCCCAGGGGAACTATGGCTACACCTTC.

The rearrangement uses TRBV2 and TRBJ1-3, with 8 nucleotides matching TRBD1. Trimming cost V 6 bases and J 2 bases; bases outside gene matches: 3. Germline CDR1 SNHLY, CDR2 FYNNEI. The CDR3 spans 14 residues. The CDR3 nucleotides are TGTGCCAGCAGATTGACAGGGGCTGGAAACACCATATATTTT. Translation: CASRLTGAGNTIYF.